This T cell receptor beta chain is drawn from a study of cytomegalovirus exposure and HLA in healthy donors. The study, taken as a whole, reports: Per a later analysis, HLA-associated TCR beta chains showed more clonal expansion than other, equally common TCR beta chains.

In regard to this clone: Its antigen is undetermined.

The germline gives CDR1 SGHTA, CDR2 FQGNSA. V was cut by 3 bases and J by 7 bases, with 22 bases left in between. This CDR3 contains 16 residues. The PCR made use of 60 Vbeta and 13 Jbeta primers. The assay was immunoSEQ multiplex PCR, and TCRdb's table has in-frame clones only and misses some. The data hold about 120,000 clones, with about 15% observed a single time. The sequenced sample consisted of PBMCs. The sequence was collected from a female donor in good health and CMV-seropositive. The chain employs TRBV7-2 and TRBJ2-7; the D gene is possibly TRBD2 (7 bases). The CDR3 here is CASSLMQGGGAREQYF. Written as DNA, the CDR3 is TGTGCCAGCAGCTTGATGCAAGGTGGGGGGGCGAGGGAGCAGTACTTC.